A single sample is the source of the 24 T cell receptor beta chains below, sequenced in a study of T cell responses to AZD1222 COVID-19 vaccine. Some clones are missing from TCRdb's copy, which holds only in-frame ones; the method was immunoSEQ multiplex PCR. The sample carries under 150,000 clones, about nine tenths recorded once. The sequenced sample was peripheral blood, obtained on day 0 of AZD1222 vaccination. The receptor source for this set is an adult in good health.

The J gene is TRBJ2-7, the V gene TRBV7-2; tentatively, D is TRBD1 or TRBD2 (6 bases each). CDR1 and CDR2 from the germline V gene are SGHTA and FQGNSA. The CDR3 runs 15 residues. The ends were cut back, 1 base at V and 6 bases at J, with 16 bases in the middle. Here the CDR3 reads CASSLGVVGGGEQYF. In DNA form, the CDR3 reads TGTGCCAGCAGCTTAGGGGTGGTAGGGGGAGGCGAGCAGTACTTC.

This chain links TRBV27 with TRBJ2-2, with a tentative D call TRBD2 (5 bases). The CDR3 has 17 residues. V shed 3 bases and J shed 5 bases, with 19 bases lying between them. Germline V gives CDR1 MNHEY, CDR2 SMNVEV (reference sequence). The CDR3 nucleotides read TGTGCCAGCAGTTTTTCTTTAGCAGCGGTGGAGACCGGGGAGCTGTTTTTT. Its protein product is CASSFSLAAVETGELFF.

CDR3 bases: TGTGCCATCAGTGATCCTGGGACTCGGCGGGGCTACACCTTC. Translated, it gives CAISDPGTRRGYTF. This chain uses TRBV10-3 with TRBJ1-2; TRBD1 is a possible D gene (5 bases). V lost 3 bases and J 8 bases, leaving 16 bases between the germline ends. This CDR3 contains 14 residues. Germline values: CDR1 ENHRY, CDR2 SYGVKD.

V gene TRBV6-5 combines with J gene TRBJ1-1, with no clear D. Germline CDR1 and CDR2: MNHEY and SVGAGI. V shed 7 bases and J shed 0 bases, with 12 bases lying between them. CDR3 length equals 14 residues. This CDR3 is CASNVGPMNTEAFF. The CDR3 nucleotides read TGTGCCAGCAATGTAGGTCCGATGAACACTGAAGCTTTCTTT.

The rearrangement uses TRBV19 and TRBJ2-7; 8 bases line up with TRBD2. The germline gives CDR1 LNHDA, CDR2 SQIVND (reference sequence). The CDR3 sequence is 15 residues long. J lost 1 base, V lost 2 bases, and 4 bases had no gene match. The CDR3 region has the DNA TGTGCCAGTAGTATAAAAGCGGGAGTTTCCTACGAGCAGTACTTC. It specifies CASSIKAGVSYEQYF.

V gene TRBV5-1 combines with J gene TRBJ1-3, with 7 bases identical to TRBD1. Unmatched junction bases numbered 12, after V lost 3 bases and J lost 6 bases. The CDR3 totals 16 residues. Germline CDR1 SGHRS, CDR2 YFSETQ. The CDR3 protein is CASSYLTGTDTNTIYF. Here the CDR3 DNA reads TGCGCCAGCAGCTATTTAACCGGGACAGACACAAACACCATATATTTT.

The chain combines TRBV19 with TRBJ2-6; D gene ambiguous. The germline V gene has CDR1 LNHDA and CDR2 SQIVND (reference sequence). The V end lost 1 base, the J end lost 0 bases, and 7 bases lay between the germline ends. The CDR3 runs to 16 residues. This CDR3 reads CASSIGVASGANVLTF. CDR3 nucleotide sequence: TGTGCCAGTAGTATAGGCGTAGCCTCTGGGGCCAACGTCCTGACTTTC.

This chain joins TRBV12-3 or TRBV12-4 and TRBJ2-7; D may be TRBD1 (6 bases). CDR3 length equals 13 residues. V lost 1 base to trimming and J lost 4 bases, with 8 bases between them. The CDR3 nucleotides read TGTGCCAGCAGTTTAGAGACAGGATACGAGCAGTACTTC. Its protein product is CASSLETGYEQYF.

This clone has just one count. The V gene is TRBV7-2, the J gene TRBJ1-5; tentative D call: TRBD1 (6 bases). Germline CDR1 and CDR2: SGHTA and FQGNSA. V was pared by 1 base and J by 4 bases, with 14 bases between. The CDR3 loop spans 16 amino acids. The CDR3 sequence is CASSLVGQGINQPQHF. The CDR3 nucleotides are TGTGCCAGCAGCTTAGTGGGACAAGGAATAAATCAGCCCCAGCATTTT.

This chain connects TRBV5-8 to TRBJ1-2; maybe TRBD1 (5 bases). CDR1 is SGHTS, CDR2 YDEGEE, per germline. V was cut by 0 bases and J by 7 bases, with 10 bases left in between. The CDR3 totals 13 residues. CDR3 sequence: CASSLGQQLGYTF. In DNA form, the CDR3 reads TGTGCCAGCAGCTTGGGACAGCAACTTGGCTACACCTTC.

The chain is built from TRBV6-6 and TRBJ2-1, with 7 bases lining up with TRBD2. The J segment lost 14 bases and the V segment lost 4 bases, leaving 17 bases of the junction unmatched. From germline, CDR1 is MNHNY and CDR2 SVGAGI (reference sequence). The CDR3 has 15 residues. CDR3 protein: CASSLTSFTLGQKFF. The DNA for the CDR3 is TGTGCCAGCAGTTTGACTAGCTTTACCTTGGGGCAGAAGTTCTTC.

This chain uses TRBV5-8 with TRBJ2-2, with 8 bases lining up with TRBD1. This CDR3 comprises 16 residues. Germline CDR1 reads SGHTS; CDR2 reads YDEGEE. Trimming removed 4 bases from V and 0 bases from J; junction bases left unmatched: 5. In DNA form, the CDR3 reads TGTGCCAGCAGCATCGGACAGGGCCCGAACACCGGGGAGCTGTTTTTT. This encodes CASSIGQGPNTGELFF.

The gene calls are TRBV29-1 and TRBJ1-2; D not resolved. The CDR3 runs to 12 residues. Per the germline V gene, CDR1 is SQVTM and CDR2 is ANQGSEA. Trimming pared 3 bases from V and 8 bases from J, leaving 13 bases between. The CDR3 here is CSVDVGVGGYTF. CDR3 in DNA: TGCAGCGTTGATGTTGGGGTAGGCGGCTACACCTTC.

The chain recombines TRBV2 with TRBJ2-7; D gene unclear. The CDR3 contains 11 residues. Between the trimmed V and J ends, which lost 4 bases and 3 bases, there was a span of 4 bases. The germline V gene encodes CDR1 SNHLY and CDR2 FYNNEI. In DNA form, the CDR3 reads TGTGCCAGCAGTGTCGGCTACGAGCAGTACTTC. This encodes CASSVGYEQYF.

This clone has just one count. This chain links TRBV11-3 with TRBJ2-7; D is undetermined. CDR1 SGHNT and CDR2 YENEEA come from the germline V gene. Trimming removed 0 bases at V and 5 bases at J, with 5 bases between. This CDR3 contains 12 residues. The CDR3 DNA follows: TGTGCCAGCAGCTTAGAGGGCCACGAGCAGTACTTC. Translated: CASSLEGHEQYF.

The count of this clone is one. The chain uses TRBV5-1 and TRBJ2-1, with 9 positions matching TRBD1. The CDR3 totals 15 residues. V lost 3 bases to trimming and J lost 3 bases; unmatched junction nucleotides: 4. Germline V CDR1 and CDR2: SGHRS, YFSETQ. CDR3 sequence reads: CASSSGTGNYNEQFF. CDR3 sequence (DNA): TGCGCCAGCAGCTCCGGGACAGGGAACTACAATGAGCAGTTCTTC.

This sequence joins TRBV2 and TRBJ1-2; D may be TRBD1 (5 bases). Germline V lookup: CDR1 SNHLY, CDR2 FYNNEI. V lost 8 bases and J 0 bases, leaving 7 bases between the germline ends. The CDR3 totals 12 residues. The CDR3 loop reads CASGRANYGYTF. Written as DNA, the CDR3 is TGTGCCAGCGGCAGGGCTAACTATGGCTACACCTTC.

The chain joins TRBV24-1 to TRBJ2-1; 8 positions match TRBD2. Losses at the gene ends were 0 bases for V and 3 bases for J; bases not matched to a gene: 0. CDR3 size: 15 residues. Germline V gene data show CDR1 as KGHDR and CDR2 as SFDVKD. The CDR3 here is CATSDLSGSYNEQFF. The CDR3 region has the DNA TGTGCCACCAGTGATTTGAGCGGGAGCTACAATGAGCAGTTCTTC.

The chain is built from TRBV7-2 and TRBJ1-6; 7 bases match TRBD1. Trimming removed 2 bases from V and 0 bases from J; junction bases left unmatched: 7. The length of the CDR3 is 18 residues. Germline V gene data show CDR1 as SGHTA and CDR2 as FQGNSA. This CDR3 reads CASSLLLQGSSYNSPLHF. DNA of the CDR3: TGTGCCAGCAGCTTACTACTACAGGGGAGCTCCTATAATTCACCCCTCCACTTT.

This clone appeared once. The V and J genes are TRBV7-2 and TRBJ1-2, with TRBD1 matching 9 bases. The V and J ends lost 2 bases and 5 bases, in that order; junction bases with no gene match: 15. The germline gives CDR1 SGHTA, CDR2 FQGNSA. CDR3 size: 18 residues. DNA of the CDR3: TGTGCCAGCAGCTTATTCGGACAGGGGTACGGGGGGGCGTATGGCTACACCTTC. Translated, it gives CASSLFGQGYGGAYGYTF.

The chain employs TRBV29-1 and TRBJ1-1; 9 nucleotides agree with TRBD1. CDR1 is SQVTM, CDR2 ANQGSEA, per germline. The CDR3 contains 11 residues. Germline trimming cut 7 bases from V and 7 bases from J; bases unmatched to any gene: 4. The CDR3 reads CSARQGGEAFF. The CDR3 coding sequence is TGCAGCGCACGACAGGGGGGTGAAGCTTTCTTT. Drawing the rest from reference TRBV29-1 and TRBJ1-1, the complete variable domain is SAVISQKPSRDICQRGTSLTIQCQVDSQVTMMFWYRQQPGQSLTLIATANQGSEATYESGFVIDKFPISRPNLTFSTLTVSNMSPEDSSIYLCSARQGGEAFFGQGTRLTVV.

CDR3: CATTIRGHHEQYF. The CDR3 coding sequence is TGTGCCACCACCATCCGGGGCCACCACGAGCAGTACTTC. This chain uses TRBV5-4 with TRBJ2-7; perhaps D is TRBD1 or TRBD2 (5 bases each). V was trimmed by 9 bases and J by 5 bases, leaving 18 bases between them. The CDR3 length is 13 residues. Germline CDR1 and CDR2: SGHNT and YYREEE (reference sequence).

The chain couples TRBV19 to TRBJ1-3; D call uncertain. Per germline, CDR1 LNHDA and CDR2 SQIVND (reference sequence). This CDR3 spans 12 amino acids. Between the trimmed V and J ends, which lost 4 bases and 4 bases, there was a span of 5 bases. Here the CDR3 DNA reads TGTGCCAGTAGTAGAGTCGGAAACACCATATATTTT. It codes for CASSRVGNTIYF.

This sequence joins TRBV28 and TRBJ2-5; D is uncertain. This CDR3 spans 17 amino acids. V lost 4 bases, J lost 2 bases, and 20 bases lay in between. Germline CDR1 is MDHEN and CDR2 is SYDVKM. The CDR3 DNA sequence: TGTGCCAGCAGTTCCCCGCCTGGGCGGTATCCTCAAGAGACCCAGTACTTC. This encodes CASSSPPGRYPQETQYF.